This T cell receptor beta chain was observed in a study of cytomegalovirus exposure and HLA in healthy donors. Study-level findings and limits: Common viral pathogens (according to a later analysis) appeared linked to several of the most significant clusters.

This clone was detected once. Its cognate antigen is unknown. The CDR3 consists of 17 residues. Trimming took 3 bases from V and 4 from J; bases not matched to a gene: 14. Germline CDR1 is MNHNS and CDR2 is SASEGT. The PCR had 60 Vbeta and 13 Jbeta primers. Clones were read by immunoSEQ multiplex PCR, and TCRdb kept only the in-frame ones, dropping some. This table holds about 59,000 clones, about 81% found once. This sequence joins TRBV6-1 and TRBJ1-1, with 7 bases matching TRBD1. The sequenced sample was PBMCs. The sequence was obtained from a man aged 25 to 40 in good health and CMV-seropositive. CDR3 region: CASSDPTGTIPCTEAFF. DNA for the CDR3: TGTGCCAGCAGTGACCCGACAGGGACCATTCCGTGCACTGAAGCTTTCTTT.